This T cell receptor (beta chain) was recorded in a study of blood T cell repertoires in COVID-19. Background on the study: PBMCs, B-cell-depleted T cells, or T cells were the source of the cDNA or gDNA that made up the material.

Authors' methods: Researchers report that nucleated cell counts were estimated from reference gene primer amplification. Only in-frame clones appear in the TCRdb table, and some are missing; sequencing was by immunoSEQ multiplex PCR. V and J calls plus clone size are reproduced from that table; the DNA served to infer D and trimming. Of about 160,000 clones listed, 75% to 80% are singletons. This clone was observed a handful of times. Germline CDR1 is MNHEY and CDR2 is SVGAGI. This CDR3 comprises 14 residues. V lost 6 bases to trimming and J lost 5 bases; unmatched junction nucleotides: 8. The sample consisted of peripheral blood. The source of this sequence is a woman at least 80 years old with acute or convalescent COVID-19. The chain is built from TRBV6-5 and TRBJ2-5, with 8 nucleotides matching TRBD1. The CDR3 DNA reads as TGTGCCAGCAGACTCGGACAGGGAGGCGAGACCCAGTACTTC. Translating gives CASRLGQGGETQYF.